The entry below describes one TCR beta chain. This entry is derived from a study of blood T cell repertoires in COVID-19. Study summary: Sample material is recorded as cDNA or gDNA derived from T cells, B-cell-depleted T cells, or PBMCs.

Profiling relied on immunoSEQ multiplex PCR, and the TCRdb table lists in-frame clones only, not all of them. The sample has approximately 160,000 clones; more than 90% are singletons. This sequence originates from a man in his 60s with active or convalescent COVID-19. Sequencing was done on a sample of peripheral blood.

The CDR3 DNA reads as TGTGCGCGGACAGATCGAGCAGGGGGCTCCTACAATGAGCAGTTCTTC. Translation: CARTDRAGGSYNEQFF. This sequence joins TRBV2 and TRBJ2-1; TRBD1 matches at 7 bases. Per the germline V gene, CDR1 is SNHLY and CDR2 is FYNNEI. The CDR3 is 16 residues long.